One TCR beta chain is described in this entry. Given a much more abundant clone one base away, this may be a read error. The sample comes from a study of T cells after yellow fever vaccination. V shed 1 base and J shed 9 bases, with 13 bases lying between them. The germline V gene has CDR1 MNHNS and CDR2 SASEGT. This CDR3 spans 14 amino acids. As TCR cDNA was made by 5'RACE template switching, a universal primer site and UMIs were added. MiXCR, run by TCRdb on the 5' RACE reads, gives a single entry per CDR3 protein. The table has some 100,000 distinct CDR3 sequences, 7.5% to 10% seen once. Study conclusions and caveats: Secondary responses were weaker yet peaked faster, day 5 versus 15. Among primary-vaccination clones, most reappeared after the booster, at almost 98% for CD4 and around 90% for CD8. The study noted that FACS-sorted repertoires could contain abundant clonotypes contaminating from the bulk population.

The chain employs TRBV6-1 and TRBJ1-3; the D gene is possibly TRBD1 (6 bases). The sequence was obtained from a man aged 18 to 35 who received the YFV17D yellow fever vaccine. Source: CD8+ T cells not binding an NS4B(214-222) dextramer, sorted from PBMCs, taken around 16 days after the first yellow fever vaccination. Here the CDR3 DNA reads TGTGCCAGCAGTGAAGAGGAGGGGGTAACCACCATATATTTT. Its translation is CASSEEEGVTTIYF.